This passage covers 26 T cell receptor beta chains from one sample sequenced in a study of CD8 T cells in Susac syndrome (dated by TCRdb to the late 2010s). The library was obtained by the immunoSEQ multiplex PCR assay. RNA was extracted using the RNeasy kit, and about 0.5 to 1 microgram was reverse transcribed with random hexamers. Using fastp at Q25 and MiXCR, TCRdb reprocessed the public reads and kept productive beta chains. Every CDR3 protein is listed once, alongside the most common genes and DNA of its rows. This sample gives approximately 100,000 distinct CDR3 sequences in total; roughly 94% of them show up just once. The ten largest clones capture about 0.41% of the sample. The sequenced material came from CD8+ T cells from PBMCs. These receptors were collected from a human donor with Susac syndrome.

The rearrangement uses TRBV20-1 and TRBJ2-1; D may be TRBD2 (7 bases). This CDR3 is 11 amino acids long. The germline V gene has CDR1 DFQATT and CDR2 SNEGSKA (reference sequence). Trimming stripped 7 bases from V and 8 bases from J, with 12 bases between. The DNA for the CDR3 is TGCAGTGTAAGAGGGGGGGATGAGCAGTTCTTC. Protein: CSVRGGDEQFF.

This chain joins TRBV9 and TRBJ1-1, with 8 bases aligning to TRBD1. Trimming removed 4 bases from V and 2 bases from J; junction bases left unmatched: 4. The CDR3 runs to 14 residues. The germline V gene encodes CDR1 SGDLS and CDR2 YYNGEE. CDR3 amino acids: CASSPGQANTEAFF. The CDR3 nucleotides read TGTGCCAGCAGCCCGGGACAGGCAAACACTGAAGCTTTCTTT.

CDR3 loop: CASSRGGLGTDTQYF. In nucleotides, the CDR3 is TGTGCCAGCTCCCGAGGGGGACTAGGCACAGATACGCAGTATTTT. The V call is TRBV12-3 or TRBV12-4, the J call TRBJ2-3; TRBD2 agrees at 8 bases. There are 15 residues in the CDR3. V lost 8 bases, J lost 1 base, and 8 bases stayed unmatched.

This chain joins TRBV6-4 and TRBJ2-7; possibly TRBD2 for D (6 bases). The CDR3 totals 14 residues. In germline, CDR1 is MRHNA, CDR2 SNTAGT. V lost 11 bases, J lost 0 bases, and 17 bases lay in between. The CDR3 nucleotides read TGTGCCGGGGAGGAGCGGGTCCCCTCCTACGAGCAGTACTTC. Translation: CAGEERVPSYEQYF.

V usage is TRBV19 and J usage is TRBJ2-7; a weak D match, TRBD1 (7 bases). In germline, CDR1 is LNHDA, CDR2 SQIVND (reference sequence). This CDR3 comprises 11 residues. CDR3 in amino acids: CATGEAYEQYF. Written as DNA, the CDR3 is TGTGCTACAGGGGAGGCATACGAGCAGTACTTC. Full variable domain (outside the CDR3, taken from reference TRBV19 and TRBJ2-7): DGGITQSPKYLFRKEGQNVTLSCEQNLNHDAMYWYRQDPGQGLRLIYYSQIVNDFQKGDIAEGYSVSREKKESFPLTVTSAQKNPTAFYLCATGEAYEQYFGPGTRLTVT.

The genes are TRBV19 and TRBJ1-6; D unresolved. CDR3 length: 16 amino acids. V was cut by 7 bases and J by 3 bases, with 16 bases left in between. Germline loops: CDR1 LNHDA, CDR2 SQIVND (reference sequence). Here the CDR3 DNA reads TGTGCCAGTACTTTCGCGGCGGGAAGCTATAATTCACCCCTCCACTTT. Translation: CASTFAAGSYNSPLHF.

CDR3 sequence reads: CASSQWDRGGNSPLHF. The CDR3 DNA follows: TGTGCCAGCAGCCAATGGGACAGGGGAGGGAATTCACCCCTCCACTTT. J is TRBJ1-6 and V is TRBV9; 10 nucleotides match TRBD1. The CDR3 length is 16 residues. V was clipped by 4 bases and J by 7 bases; unmatched bases: 8. Germline V gene lookup returns CDR1 SGDLS and CDR2 YYNGEE. Together with reference TRBV9 and TRBJ1-6, the CDR3 gives the full variable domain: DSGVTQTPKHLITATGQRVTLRCSPRSGDLSVYWYQQSLDQGLQFLIQYYNGEERAKGNILERFSAQQFPDLHSELNLSSLELGDSALYFCASSQWDRGGNSPLHFGNGTRLTVT.

The chain recombines TRBV9 with TRBJ1-3; 8 bases map to TRBD1. Looked up from germline, CDR1 is SGDLS and CDR2 is YYNGEE. CDR3 length equals 15 residues. Trimming at V came to 5 bases and at J to 0 bases, leaving 4 bases not matched to a gene. The CDR3 coding sequence is TGTGCCAGCAGTAGGGACAGGAGCTCTGGAAACACCATATATTTT. Its protein is CASSRDRSSGNTIYF.

The chain carries TRBV29-1 and TRBJ1-2, with D possibly matching TRBD1 (6 bases). The CDR3 runs 14 residues. The germline CDR1 and CDR2 sequences are SQVTM and ANQGSEA. The ends were cut back, 5 bases at V and 4 bases at J, with 17 bases in the middle. For the CDR3, the DNA is TGCAGCGTTTGGGGAGAGGACAGAGGCTATGGCTACACCTTC. Encoded protein: CSVWGEDRGYGYTF.

This clonotype has a single count. The chain employs TRBV9 and TRBJ1-2; D unresolved. Germline-derived CDR1 and CDR2 are SGDLS and YYNGEE. The length of the CDR3 is 12 residues. V was shortened by 6 bases and J by 4 bases, with 10 bases between the two germline ends. The CDR3: CASKRRSYGYTF. CDR3 bases: TGTGCCAGCAAGCGGCGGTCCTATGGCTACACCTTC.

As DNA, the CDR3 is TGCAGTGCTAGAGATACGGGACAGGGGACTAGACATGGCTACACCTTC. Its translation is CSARDTGQGTRHGYTF. The rearrangement uses TRBV20-1 and TRBJ1-2, with TRBD1 matching 10 bases. V lost 0 bases, J lost 6 bases, and 10 bases stayed unmatched. Per germline, CDR1 DFQATT and CDR2 SNEGSKA (reference sequence). This CDR3 region has 16 residues.

The sample holds one count of this clonotype. The rearrangement uses TRBV5-4 and TRBJ2-3; D unresolved. The CDR3 has 13 amino acids. CDR1 SGHNT and CDR2 YYREEE come from the germline V gene (reference sequence). The ends were cut back, 0 bases at V and 10 bases at J, with 12 bases in the middle. This chain's CDR3 is CASSLELPDAQYF. DNA for the CDR3: TGTGCCAGCAGCTTGGAACTCCCGGATGCGCAGTATTTT.

The chain couples TRBV5-6 to TRBJ2-1; a possible D gene is TRBD2 (5 bases). This CDR3 has 12 amino acids. Per the germline V gene, CDR1 is SGHDT and CDR2 is YYEEEE. The germline V and J ends were trimmed by 4 bases and 7 bases, with 9 bases remaining between them. This chain's CDR3 is CASSASTNEQFF. In nucleotides, the CDR3 is TGTGCCAGCAGCGCTAGCACGAATGAGCAGTTCTTC.

The V and J genes are TRBV19 and TRBJ1-4, with D hard to call. Germline V lookup: CDR1 LNHDA, CDR2 SQIVND (reference sequence). V lost 3 bases and J lost 7, with 27 bases in between. The CDR3 spans 19 residues. The CDR3 loop is CASSIPLAGNSGSGEKLFF. The DNA of the CDR3 is TGTGCCAGTAGTATCCCACTGGCTGGTAATAGTGGGTCGGGTGAAAAACTGTTTTTT.

This clonotype was found once. The CDR3 sequence is CAISEGGVSEQYF. Written as DNA, the CDR3 is TGTGCCATCAGTGAGGGTGGGGTATCCGAGCAGTACTTC. The chain combines TRBV10-3 with TRBJ2-7; D is undetermined. Germline assignment: CDR1 ENHRY and CDR2 SYGVKD. The CDR3 runs to 13 residues. Trimming took off 2 bases at V and 6 bases at J, with 11 bases between the two ends.

The chain is built from TRBV20-1 and TRBJ2-7, with 7 bases identical to TRBD1. Trimming removed 1 base from V and 6 bases from J; junction bases left unmatched: 9. Germline-derived CDR1 and CDR2 are DFQATT and SNEGSKA (reference sequence). The CDR3 covers 14 residues. This CDR3 reads CSARARERGLEQYF. The CDR3 DNA is TGCAGTGCTAGAGCCCGAGAGAGGGGGCTCGAGCAGTACTTC.

This clonotype was detected only once. The gene calls are TRBV4-1 and TRBJ2-5; 7 nucleotides align to TRBD2. CDR3 size: 15 residues. V lost 0 bases and J lost 3; bases outside the gene matches: 4. Germline values: CDR1 MGHRA, CDR2 YSYEKL. The CDR3 spells CASSQDSAGKETQYF. Here the CDR3 DNA reads TGCGCCAGCAGCCAAGATTCAGCGGGGAAAGAGACCCAGTACTTC.

V usage is TRBV7-9 and J usage is TRBJ1-2; D is unresolved. V was cut by 6 bases and J by 10 bases, with 15 bases left in between. The CDR3 spans 12 residues. The germline gives CDR1 SEHNR, CDR2 FQNEAQ (reference sequence). The CDR3 region is CASRPDIAPYTF. The DNA for the CDR3 is TGTGCCAGCAGGCCCGACATTGCGCCCTACACCTTC.

This clonotype has just one count. V usage is TRBV13 and J usage is TRBJ2-7; D may be TRBD2 (6 bases). CDR1 is PRHDT, CDR2 FYEKMQ, per germline (reference sequence). CDR3 length: 14 amino acids. V lost 5 bases, J lost 6 bases, and 17 bases lay in between. The CDR3 nucleotides read TGTGCCAGCAGCGCGGACCGGGGGAGATCCGAGCAGTACTTC. This translates into CASSADRGRSEQYF.

CDR3 nucleotides: TGCAGTGCCAGGGACTACATCGAGCAGTACTTC. Protein: CSARDYIEQYF. The chain couples TRBV20-1 to TRBJ2-7; 7 nucleotides align to TRBD2. The CDR3 is made up of 11 amino acids. V was pared by 6 bases and J by 6 bases, with 5 bases of the junction left unmatched. Germline CDR1 reads DFQATT; CDR2 reads SNEGSKA (reference sequence).

The chain uses TRBV5-1 and TRBJ2-5; TRBD2 matches at 10 bases. Losses at the gene ends were 0 bases for V and 5 bases for J; bases not matched to a gene: 4. This CDR3 contains 15 residues. Germline CDR1 and CDR2: SGHRS and YFSETQ. As DNA, the CDR3 is TGCGCCAGCAGCTTGGATTATAGCGGGAGGGAGACCCAGTACTTC. Protein: CASSLDYSGRETQYF.

This sequence joins TRBV12-3 or TRBV12-4 and TRBJ1-5; D is possibly TRBD1 (5 bases). The V and J ends lost 6 bases and 4 bases respectively, with 13 bases between them. CDR3 length equals 14 residues. The CDR3 sequence: CASSPGGVNQPQHF. CDR3 DNA: TGTGCCAGCAGCCCCGGGGGAGTAAATCAGCCCCAGCATTTT.

This rearrangement joins TRBV4-1 to TRBJ2-5; 7 nucleotides agree with TRBD1. The CDR3 covers 15 residues. V lost 3 bases, J lost 2 bases, and 6 bases stayed unmatched. Germline values: CDR1 MGHRA, CDR2 YSYEKL. The CDR3 sequence is CASSHERTGQETQYF. CDR3 coding DNA: TGCGCCAGCAGCCACGAGCGGACAGGTCAAGAGACCCAGTACTTC.

This sequence joins TRBV2 and TRBJ2-5; weak D call: TRBD2 (7 bases). Trimming stripped 11 bases from V and 3 bases from J, with 13 bases between. Germline CDR1 SNHLY, CDR2 FYNNEI. The CDR3 extends over 12 amino acids. In nucleotides, the CDR3 is TGTGCCGGACGGGGGGCGGAAGAGACCCAGTACTTC. Its translation is CAGRGAEETQYF.

The chain combines TRBV14 with TRBJ1-1; D possibly corresponds to TRBD1 (6 bases). V lost 2 bases to trimming and J lost 6 bases, with 10 bases between them. The CDR3 loop spans 13 amino acids. Germline V gene data show CDR1 as SGHDN and CDR2 as FVKESK. The CDR3 nucleotides read TGTGCCAGCAGCCAACCCACAGGGCCTGAAGCTTTCTTT. Protein sequence: CASSQPTGPEAFF. Variable domain in full (rest from reference TRBV14 and TRBJ1-1): EAGVTQFPSHSVIEKGQTVTLRCDPISGHDNLYWYRRVMGKEIKFLLHFVKESKQDESGMPNNRFLAERTGGTYSTLKVQPAELEDSGVYFCASSQPTGPEAFFGQGTRLTVV.

The gene calls are TRBV11-1 and TRBJ1-5; D is undetermined. This CDR3 region has 17 residues. Trimming stripped 5 bases from V and 5 bases from J, with 22 bases between. The V gene's germline CDR1 is SGHAT and CDR2 FQDESV (reference sequence). CDR3 DNA sequence: TGTGCCAGCAGCCCGGACTGGGGTATCAAGGAGGATCAGCCCCAGCATTTT. Protein sequence: CASSPDWGIKEDQPQHF.